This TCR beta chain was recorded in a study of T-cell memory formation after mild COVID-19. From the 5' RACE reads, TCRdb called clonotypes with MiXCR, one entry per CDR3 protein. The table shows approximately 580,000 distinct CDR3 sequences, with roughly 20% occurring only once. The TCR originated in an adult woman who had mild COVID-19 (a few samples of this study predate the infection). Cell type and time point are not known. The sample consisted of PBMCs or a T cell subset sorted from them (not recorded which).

The CDR3 sequence is CASSYPTGGTYNEQFF. In DNA form, the CDR3 reads TGTGCCAGCAGTTACCCGACCGGGGGGACCTACAATGAGCAGTTCTTC. This chain links TRBV6-6 with TRBJ2-1, with 7 bases aligning to TRBD2. Germline-derived CDR1 and CDR2 are MNHNY and SVGAGI (reference sequence). V dropped 2 bases and J dropped 2; count of bases not matched to a gene: 6. The CDR3 is made up of 16 amino acids.